These T cell receptor beta chains were read from a single sample in a study of T cell changes during pregnancy in multiple sclerosis. Repertoires were generated with immunoSEQ multiplex PCR, while TCRdb's copy carries only in-frame clones and drops some. The data show about 83,000 clones, over 80% seen once. The sequencing used PBMCs, collected in the first trimester of pregnancy. Every receptor here comes from a female donor in good health, serving as a control in a pregnancy study. Some clones in this sample may be carry-over from other donors' samples. CDR3s include the opening cysteine and the closing phenylalanine or tryptophan. The D gene is left open where the match is weak. A clone size is listed for some rows: how often the clone was seen (once, few, many), or a class if it is expanded.

clone size: -; D gene: -; J gene: TRBJ1-1; V gene: TRBV6-5; CDR3 protein: CASSFIDRRNTEAFF; CDR3 DNA: TGTGCCAGCAGTTTCATCGACAGGAGAAACACTGAAGCTTTCTTT
clone size: -; D gene: -; J gene: TRBJ1-6; V gene: TRBV28; CDR3 protein: CASRPDLGPLHF; CDR3 DNA: TGTGCCAGCAGGCCAGATTTGGGCCCCCTCCACTTT
clone size: once; D gene: -; J gene: TRBJ1-1; V gene: TRBV5-4; CDR3 protein: CASSLDQGNTEAFF; CDR3 DNA: TGTGCCAGCAGCTTGGACCAGGGAAACACTGAAGCTTTCTTT
clone size: -; D gene: TRBD2; J gene: TRBJ2-7; V gene: TRBV29-1; CDR3 protein: CSALRVGGDLEQYF; CDR3 DNA: TGCAGCGCTCTACGGGTGGGAGGGGACCTGGAGCAGTACTTC
clone size: -; D gene: -; J gene: TRBJ2-5; V gene: TRBV29-1; CDR3 protein: CSETGFDQETQYF; CDR3 DNA: TGCAGCGAAACAGGGTTCGACCAAGAGACCCAGTACTTC
clone size: -; D gene: -; J gene: TRBJ1-6; V gene: TRBV30; CDR3 protein: CAWSRVKSPLHF; CDR3 DNA: TGTGCCTGGAGCAGGGTGAAGTCACCCCTCCACTTT
clone size: -; D gene: TRBD1; J gene: TRBJ1-2; V gene: TRBV5-1; CDR3 protein: CASSFDRGYGYTF; CDR3 DNA: TGCGCCAGCAGCTTTGACAGGGGCTATGGCTACACCTTC
clone size: -; D gene: -; J gene: TRBJ2-1; V gene: TRBV5-1; CDR3 protein: CASTPGTTFVISYNEQFF; CDR3 DNA: TGCGCCAGCACCCCCGGGACAACTTTCGTCATCTCCTACAATGAGCAGTTCTTC
clone size: few; D gene: -; J gene: TRBJ1-1; V gene: TRBV15; CDR3 protein: CATSRGGVGTEAFF; CDR3 DNA: TGTGCCACCAGCAGAGGCGGGGTTGGCACTGAAGCTTTCTTT
clone size: -; D gene: TRBD1; J gene: TRBJ2-7; V gene: TRBV6-5; CDR3 protein: CASSTSGTGPYEQYF; CDR3 DNA: TGTGCCAGCAGTACCTCCGGGACAGGTCCTTACGAGCAGTACTTC
clone size: -; D gene: TRBD1; J gene: TRBJ2-7; V gene: TRBV5-1; CDR3 protein: CASSPGTGGEQYF; CDR3 DNA: TGCGCCAGCAGCCCCGGGACAGGGGGCGAGCAGTACTTC
clone size: -; D gene: -; J gene: TRBJ2-4; V gene: TRBV4-2; CDR3 protein: CASSQEFRTSENIQYF; CDR3 DNA: TGTGCCAGCAGCCAAGAATTCAGGACAAGCGAGAACATTCAGTACTTC
clone size: -; D gene: TRBD1; J gene: TRBJ1-6; V gene: TRBV4-2; CDR3 protein: CASSLDREDSPLHF; CDR3 DNA: TGTGCCAGCAGCCTGGACAGGGAGGATTCACCCCTCCACTTT
clone size: few; D gene: TRBD2; J gene: TRBJ2-3; V gene: TRBV5-6; CDR3 protein: CASSFAGGQVDTQYF; CDR3 DNA: TGTGCCAGCAGCTTCGCGGGGGGCCAGGTAGATACGCAGTATTTT
clone size: -; D gene: -; J gene: TRBJ1-2; V gene: TRBV6-5; CDR3 protein: CASRGAGNYGYTF; CDR3 DNA: TGTGCCAGCCGGGGGGCCGGAAACTATGGCTACACCTTC
clone size: once; D gene: TRBD2; J gene: TRBJ2-3; V gene: TRBV2; CDR3 protein: CASSPMGLAGNSDTQYF; CDR3 DNA: TGTGCCAGCAGTCCTATGGGTCTAGCGGGTAATTCAGATACGCAGTATTTT
clone size: -; D gene: -; J gene: TRBJ2-3; V gene: TRBV5-1; CDR3 protein: CASSLGARGLLPGTQYF; CDR3 DNA: TGCGCCAGCAGCTTGGGGGCCAGGGGTTTACTGCCAGGTACGCAGTATTTT
clone size: -; D gene: -; J gene: TRBJ2-7; V gene: TRBV5-5; CDR3 protein: CASSWGPGYEQYF; CDR3 DNA: TGTGCCAGCAGTTGGGGCCCCGGCTACGAGCAGTACTTC
clone size: -; D gene: -; J gene: TRBJ2-1; V gene: TRBV6-4; CDR3 protein: CASSDRDSNEQFF; CDR3 DNA: TGTGCCAGCAGTGACCGGGACTCCAATGAGCAGTTCTTC
clone size: -; D gene: -; J gene: TRBJ2-1; V gene: TRBV6-1; CDR3 protein: CASSDGISPYNEQFF; CDR3 DNA: TGTGCCAGCAGTGATGGAATTAGCCCCTACAATGAGCAGTTCTTC
clone size: -; D gene: TRBD1; J gene: TRBJ2-7; V gene: TRBV6-1; CDR3 protein: CASRTKGQGSTEQYF; CDR3 DNA: TGTGCCAGCAGGACGAAGGGACAGGGGTCCACCGAGCAGTACTTC
clone size: once; D gene: -; J gene: TRBJ1-5; V gene: TRBV4-1; CDR3 protein: CASSQDGGPPQHF; CDR3 DNA: TGCGCCAGCAGCCAAGATGGAGGGCCGCCCCAGCATTTT
clone size: once; D gene: TRBD2; J gene: TRBJ2-1; V gene: TRBV11-3; CDR3 protein: CASGASGGRNEQFF; CDR3 DNA: TGTGCCAGCGGGGCTAGCGGGGGGCGCAATGAGCAGTTCTTC
clone size: -; D gene: TRBD2; J gene: TRBJ2-3; V gene: TRBV15; CDR3 protein: CATSRDIGLGLAGDLPDTQYF; CDR3 DNA: TGTGCCACCAGCAGAGATATCGGTCTGGGACTAGCGGGAGACCTACCAGATACGCAGTATTTT
clone size: -; D gene: -; J gene: TRBJ2-2; V gene: TRBV19; CDR3 protein: CASRGGGTYTGELFF; CDR3 DNA: TGTGCCAGTAGGGGAGGAGGGACCTACACCGGGGAGCTGTTTTTT
clone size: few; D gene: TRBD1; J gene: TRBJ1-1; V gene: TRBV19; CDR3 protein: CASDRGGTEAFF; CDR3 DNA: TGTGCCAGTGACAGGGGGGGGACTGAAGCTTTCTTT
clone size: -; D gene: TRBD2; J gene: TRBJ2-1; V gene: TRBV7-2; CDR3 protein: CASSRAGGHYNEQFF; CDR3 DNA: TGTGCCAGCAGCCGAGCGGGGGGGCATTACAATGAGCAGTTCTTC
clone size: -; D gene: TRBD1; J gene: TRBJ1-4; V gene: TRBV15; CDR3 protein: CATSRSRQGGEKLFF; CDR3 DNA: TGTGCCACCAGCAGAAGTCGACAGGGTGGCGAAAAACTGTTTTTT
clone size: -; D gene: -; J gene: TRBJ2-7; V gene: TRBV7-8; CDR3 protein: CASSLTDLYEQYF; CDR3 DNA: TGTGCCAGCAGCTTGACTGATCTGTACGAGCAGTACTTC
clone size: -; D gene: TRBD1; J gene: TRBJ2-7; V gene: TRBV7-2; CDR3 protein: CASSSTGIEQYF; CDR3 DNA: TGTGCCAGCAGCTCGACAGGGATCGAGCAGTACTTC
clone size: few; D gene: -; J gene: TRBJ1-1; V gene: TRBV30; CDR3 protein: CAWSLGGRGTEAFF; CDR3 DNA: TGTGCCTGGAGTTTGGGGGGGCGCGGGACTGAAGCTTTCTTT
clone size: -; D gene: TRBD2; J gene: TRBJ2-7; V gene: TRBV28; CDR3 protein: CASSLARGGEQYF; CDR3 DNA: TGTGCCAGCAGTTTAGCCCGGGGGGGCGAGCAGTACTTC
clone size: -; D gene: -; J gene: TRBJ1-2; V gene: TRBV16; CDR3 protein: CASSQLRVGEPGYTF; CDR3 DNA: TGTGCCAGCAGCCAATTACGGGTCGGGGAACCTGGCTACACCTTC
clone size: -; D gene: TRBD2; J gene: TRBJ2-5; V gene: TRBV28; CDR3 protein: CASSFRLAGGHETQYF; CDR3 DNA: TGTGCCAGCAGTTTCCGACTAGCGGGGGGGCATGAGACCCAGTACTTC
clone size: -; D gene: TRBD1; J gene: TRBJ2-7; V gene: TRBV9; CDR3 protein: CASSARQGGYEQYF; CDR3 DNA: TGTGCCAGCAGCGCACGACAGGGGGGTTACGAGCAGTACTTC
clone size: -; D gene: -; J gene: TRBJ2-7; V gene: TRBV11-3; CDR3 protein: CASSPGLTYEQYF; CDR3 DNA: TGTGCCAGCAGCCCTGGACTGACCTACGAGCAGTACTTC
clone size: -; D gene: -; J gene: TRBJ1-5; V gene: TRBV19; CDR3 protein: CASRDNLNSNQPQHF; CDR3 DNA: TGTGCCAGTAGGGACAACCTCAATAGCAATCAGCCCCAGCATTTT
clone size: -; D gene: TRBD1; J gene: TRBJ2-3; V gene: TRBV2; CDR3 protein: CATRTGIADTQYF; CDR3 DNA: TGTGCCACCAGGACAGGGATCGCAGATACGCAGTATTTT
clone size: -; D gene: -; J gene: TRBJ1-6; V gene: TRBV28; CDR3 protein: CASIEAGLQGGPPLHF; CDR3 DNA: TGTGCCAGCATAGAGGCTGGTTTGCAGGGAGGCCCACCCCTCCACTTT
clone size: -; D gene: TRBD1; J gene: TRBJ2-5; V gene: TRBV7-9; CDR3 protein: CASNSDRLGETQYF; CDR3 DNA: TGTGCCAGCAACTCGGACAGGCTAGGGGAGACCCAGTACTTC
clone size: -; D gene: -; J gene: TRBJ2-3; V gene: TRBV10-1; CDR3 protein: CASSDRVGSTDTQYF; CDR3 DNA: TGCGCCAGCAGTGATCGGGTCGGGAGCACAGATACGCAGTATTTT
clone size: -; D gene: TRBD2; J gene: TRBJ2-3; V gene: TRBV7-3; CDR3 protein: CASSSGLAGVGTTDTQYF; CDR3 DNA: TGTGCCAGCAGCTCGGGACTAGCGGGAGTTGGTACCACAGATACGCAGTATTTT
clone size: once; D gene: TRBD1; J gene: TRBJ2-5; V gene: TRBV7-9; CDR3 protein: CASSLDRGRETQYF; CDR3 DNA: TGTGCCAGCAGCTTGGACAGGGGGCGAGAGACCCAGTACTTC
clone size: once; D gene: -; J gene: TRBJ1-1; V gene: TRBV2; CDR3 protein: CASIRGQQMNTEAFF; CDR3 DNA: TGTGCCAGCATCCGAGGGCAGCAGATGAACACTGAAGCTTTCTTT